This T cell receptor (beta chain) was observed in a study of T cells in Graves' hyperthyroidism and ophthalmopathy. Whole-study results and caveats: In validation, the model predicted ophthalmopathy. These predictions came a median roughly seven months before onset.

Patients were excluded for uncontrolled infection, other autoimmune disease, pregnancy or lactation. Out of 10 ml of fresh peripheral blood came the PBMCs. RNA transcripts gave rise to amplified TCR beta CDR3 regions. First-round RT-PCR targeting the TCR CDR3 was performed with the HTBI primer set. Via MiXCR, TCRdb re-called the multiplex PCR reads, giving one row per CDR3 protein. The sample has a few hundred thousand distinct CDR3 sequences, 13% to 15% seen once. This clonotype showed up just a few times. Its antigen is unknown. Trimming took 6 bases from V and 7 from J; bases not matched to a gene: 4. The germline CDR1 and CDR2 sequences are MNHEY and SVGAGI. The CDR3 is 13 residues long.

The sample was blood. This clonotype was sampled from a young woman with Graves' hyperthyroidism. The chain has TRBV6-5 and TRBJ2-4; 9 bases are a match to TRBD1. Here the CDR3 reads CASRYRGRNIQYF. CDR3 nucleotide sequence: TGTGCCAGCAGGTACAGGGGGCGGAACATTCAGTACTTC.